This T cell receptor (beta chain) was sequenced in a study of blood T cell repertoires in COVID-19. Looking at the study overall: Italy, Spain and the United States were the sources of the convalescent and acute COVID-19 samples. In each case, the material was cDNA or gDNA derived from T cells, B-cell-depleted T cells, or PBMCs.

Sequencing was performed with immunoSEQ multiplex PCR; in TCRdb, only in-frame clones are kept and a portion is missing. Of 250,000 or so clones in the sample, roughly 90% were seen once. V gave up 1 base and J gave up 4 bases, with 14 bases separating them. CDR1 and CDR2 from the germline V gene are SGHRS and YFSETQ. CDR3 size: 15 residues. The gene calls are TRBV5-1 and TRBJ1-1, with D hard to call. Sequenced: peripheral blood. This receptor was taken from a man younger than 40 with active or convalescent COVID-19. The CDR3 DNA follows: TGCGCCAGCAGCTTGAGGGCGGGAGAGGGCACTGAAGCTTTCTTT. Translation gives CASSLRAGEGTEAFF.